This T cell receptor beta chain was found in a study of blood T cell repertoires in COVID-19. Study-wide background: Both acute and convalescent COVID-19 samples were obtained from the United States, Italy and Spain. PBMCs, B-cell-depleted T cells, or T cells provided the cDNA or gDNA that made up the material.

This CDR3 is 16 amino acids long. V was pared by 0 bases and J by 0 bases, with 10 bases between. Germline CDR1 is SGHRS and CDR2 is YFSETQ. The data were produced by immunoSEQ multiplex PCR, yet TCRdb's version contains in-frame clones alone and is incomplete. Of over 250,000 clones in the sample, about nine tenths were seen once. Sequencing was carried out using peripheral blood. The clonotype originates from a woman in her forties who had recovered from COVID-19. The chain carries TRBV5-1 and TRBJ1-3; no reliable D call. CDR3 sequence: CASSLAQASSGNTIYF. The CDR3 DNA reads TGCGCCAGCAGCTTGGCCCAGGCCTCCTCTGGAAACACCATATATTTT.